This T cell receptor (beta chain) was found in a study of neoadjuvant nivolumab and ipilimumab in lung cancer. Study-wide background: Patients got nivolumab 3 mg/kg on days 1, 15 and 29; combination added ipilimumab 1 mg/kg day 1. Regarding the study as a whole: TCR richness and clonality were higher in tumors than adjacent uninvolved lung. Higher pretherapy blood TCR richness went with higher resected-tumor richness. Only two of four nivolumab-treated tumors gained richness and clonality by surgery.

As for this clone: Its antigen is as yet unknown.

Measured with immunoSEQ multiplex PCR; TCRdb has only the in-frame clones, and not every one. The repertoire consists of under 9,000 clones, with 80% to 85% occurring once and the leading ten covering approximately 4.4%. The TCR comes from an adult with non-small cell lung cancer. Sequencing was performed on tumor tissue, taken after neoadjuvant nivolumab, alone or with ipilimumab, at or shortly before surgery.

The CDR3 DNA follows: TGTGCCAGTAGCCGAATACTAGCGGGGGGCCAAGAGACCCAGTACTTC. Protein sequence: CASSRILAGGQETQYF. This sequence joins TRBV19 and TRBJ2-5, with 12 bases that match TRBD2. The V and J ends lost 6 bases and 1 base, in that order; junction bases with no gene match: 6. Per the germline V gene, CDR1 is LNHDA and CDR2 is SQIVND (reference sequence). CDR3 size: 16 residues.